This section outlines one T cell receptor (beta chain) sequence together with its context. Primers: 60 Vbeta forward and 13 Jbeta reverse. Clones were sequenced by immunoSEQ multiplex PCR, and TCRdb holds only the in-frame ones, with some missing. This table has 150,000 to 200,000 clones, approximately 80% appearing once. This sample stems from a study of cytomegalovirus exposure and HLA in healthy donors. In germline, CDR1 is SGHRS, CDR2 YFSETQ. CDR3 size: 15 residues. Trimming shortened V by 1 base and J by 1 base, and 8 bases separated the two germline ends. The TCR originated in a woman aged 40 to 49 in good health and CMV-seropositive. What was sequenced was PBMCs. The V and J genes are TRBV5-1 and TRBJ2-2, with D hard to call. DNA of the CDR3: TGCGCCAGCAGCTTGCGGCAGGAGAACACCGGGGAGCTGTTTTTT. It translates to CASSLRQENTGELFF.